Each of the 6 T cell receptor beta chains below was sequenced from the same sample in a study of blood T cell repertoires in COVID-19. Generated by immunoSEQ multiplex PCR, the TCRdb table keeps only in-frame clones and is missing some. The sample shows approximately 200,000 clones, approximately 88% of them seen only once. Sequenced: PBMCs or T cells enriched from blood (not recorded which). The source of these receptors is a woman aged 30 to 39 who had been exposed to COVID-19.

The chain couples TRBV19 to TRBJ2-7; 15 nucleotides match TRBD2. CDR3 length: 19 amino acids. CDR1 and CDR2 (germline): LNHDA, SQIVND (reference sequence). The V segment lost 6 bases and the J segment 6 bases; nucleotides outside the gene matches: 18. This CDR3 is CASRPKGTSGRHSISEQYF. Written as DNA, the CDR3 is TGTGCCAGTAGACCGAAAGGGACTAGCGGGAGGCATTCCATCAGCGAGCAGTACTTC.

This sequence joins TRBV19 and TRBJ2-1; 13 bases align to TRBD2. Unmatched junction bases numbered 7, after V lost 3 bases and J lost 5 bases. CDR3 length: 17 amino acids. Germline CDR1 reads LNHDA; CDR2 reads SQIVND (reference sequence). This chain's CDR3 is CASSILRGLAGDNEQFF. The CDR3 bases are TGTGCCAGTAGTATTCTTAGAGGACTAGCGGGAGACAATGAGCAGTTCTTC.

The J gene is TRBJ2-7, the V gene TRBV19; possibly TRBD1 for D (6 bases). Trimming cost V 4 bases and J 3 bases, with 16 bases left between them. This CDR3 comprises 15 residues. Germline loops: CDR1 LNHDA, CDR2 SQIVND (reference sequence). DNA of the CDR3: TGTGCCAGTAGTAAGGCCAGGGGAGAGATCTACGAGCAGTACTTC. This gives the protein CASSKARGEIYEQYF. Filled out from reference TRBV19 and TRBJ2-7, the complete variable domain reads DGGITQSPKYLFRKEGQNVTLSCEQNLNHDAMYWYRQDPGQGLRLIYYSQIVNDFQKGDIAEGYSVSREKKESFPLTVTSAQKNPTAFYLCASSKARGEIYEQYFGPGTRLTVT.

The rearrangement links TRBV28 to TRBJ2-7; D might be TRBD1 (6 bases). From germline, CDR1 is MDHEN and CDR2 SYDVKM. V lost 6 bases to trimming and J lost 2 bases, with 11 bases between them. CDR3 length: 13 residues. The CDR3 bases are TGTGCCAGCAGGGACAGCGTAACCTACGAGCAGTACTTC. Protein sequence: CASRDSVTYEQYF.

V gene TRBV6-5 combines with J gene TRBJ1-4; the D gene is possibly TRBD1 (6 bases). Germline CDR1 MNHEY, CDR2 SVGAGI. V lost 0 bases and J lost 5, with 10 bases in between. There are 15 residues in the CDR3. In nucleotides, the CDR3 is TGTGCCAGCAGTTACTCACAGGGTGTGAATGAAAAACTGTTTTTT. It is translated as CASSYSQGVNEKLFF.

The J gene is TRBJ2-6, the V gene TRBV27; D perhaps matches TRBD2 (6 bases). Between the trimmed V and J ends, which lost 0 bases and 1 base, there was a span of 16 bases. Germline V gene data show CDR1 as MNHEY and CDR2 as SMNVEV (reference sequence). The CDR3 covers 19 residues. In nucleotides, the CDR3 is TGTGCCAGCAGTTTATCCGGAGGGGCGGTAAGGTCTGGGGCCAACGTCCTGACTTTC. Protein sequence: CASSLSGGAVRSGANVLTF.